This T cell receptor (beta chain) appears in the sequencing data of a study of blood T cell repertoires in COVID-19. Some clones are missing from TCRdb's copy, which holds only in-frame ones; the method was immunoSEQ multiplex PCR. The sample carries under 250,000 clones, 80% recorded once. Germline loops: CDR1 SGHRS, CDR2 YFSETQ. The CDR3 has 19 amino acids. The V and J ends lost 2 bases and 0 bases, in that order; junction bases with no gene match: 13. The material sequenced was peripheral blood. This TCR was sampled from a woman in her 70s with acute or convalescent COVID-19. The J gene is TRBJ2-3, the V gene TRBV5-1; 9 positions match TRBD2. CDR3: CASSFGRNSGGPSTDTQYF. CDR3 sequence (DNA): TGCGCCAGCAGCTTTGGCAGGAATAGCGGGGGCCCTAGCACAGATACGCAGTATTTT.